This T cell receptor beta chain is drawn from a study of Ad26.COV2.S vaccination and SARS-CoV-2 variants. TCRdb keeps only in-frame clones here, not all; method: immunoSEQ multiplex PCR. The table includes 350,000 to 600,000 clones, nearly 90% detected once. Treatment defined: about 20 received Ad26.COV2.S at low or high dose, single or two shots; roughly five received placebo; per-sample allocation not given. Following the first vaccine or placebo injection, samples were taken on day 63. This sample comprised peripheral blood, obtained in a trial of Ad26.COV2.S vaccine versus placebo. This sequence was found in a person aged 18-65 years who received the Ad26.COV2.S COVID-19 vaccine or a placebo.

The CDR3 here is CASSESLRSGLATSNEQFF. The CDR3 DNA sequence: TGTGCCAGCAGTGAAAGTCTACGGTCAGGACTAGCGACCTCCAATGAGCAGTTCTTC. This sequence joins TRBV2 and TRBJ2-1; TRBD2 agrees at 9 bases. V lost 2 bases, J lost 6 bases, and 17 bases stayed unmatched. The CDR3 extends over 19 amino acids. Germline CDR1 and CDR2: SNHLY and FYNNEI.